This entry lists 27 T cell receptor beta chains sequenced from one sample in a study of radiation and T cells in renal cell carcinoma. As for time point: baseline pretreatment blood. As to treatment: 15 Gy SBRT to primary tumor, nephrectomy 4 weeks later. Data came from immunoSEQ multiplex PCR; TCRdb stores just in-frame clones and leaves some out. This sample has some 140,000 clones, with roughly 90% found just once. The specimen comprised blood, sampled from a patient whose treatment included radiotherapy and nephrectomy. These receptors originate from a woman aged 45-65 years with renal cell carcinoma.

The chain links TRBV19 to TRBJ2-3; TRBD2 matches 10 bases. Germline CDR1 LNHDA, CDR2 SQIVND (reference sequence). V was clipped by 5 bases and J by 6 bases; unmatched bases: 8. This CDR3 has 15 amino acids. CDR3 sequence (DNA): TGTGCCAGTAGTCCTAGCGGGGGAGGCGTGGATACGCAGTATTTT. Translating it yields CASSPSGGGVDTQYF.

The sample holds a few counts of this clone. The chain couples TRBV6-1 to TRBJ2-7, with a weak D call TRBD2 (7 bases). The CDR3 covers 13 residues. The germline CDR1 and CDR2 sequences are MNHNS and SASEGT. V dropped 11 bases and J dropped 0 bases, with 14 bases sitting between them. The CDR3 is CAVSRGHSYEQYF. The CDR3 DNA reads as TGTGCCGTTTCGCGGGGGCACTCCTACGAGCAGTACTTC.

The rearrangement uses TRBV5-1 and TRBJ1-2; D is uncertain. The V and J ends lost 0 bases and 4 bases respectively, with 13 bases between them. From germline, CDR1 is SGHRS and CDR2 YFSETQ. CDR3 length equals 15 residues. CDR3 residues: CASSLGSAGPYGYTF. The CDR3 coding sequence is TGCGCCAGCAGCTTGGGGTCCGCTGGGCCCTATGGCTACACCTTC.

The chain couples TRBV9 to TRBJ1-1; TRBD1 might be the D (6 bases). The CDR3 contains 15 residues. V shed 4 bases and J shed 2 bases, with 15 bases lying between them. CDR1 is SGDLS, CDR2 YYNGEE, per germline. The CDR3 sequence: CASSPTGLANTEAFF. The DNA of the CDR3 is TGTGCCAGCAGCCCCACAGGGCTAGCCAACACTGAAGCTTTCTTT.

This clone was observed a few times. The chain couples TRBV29-1 to TRBJ1-3; a possible D gene is TRBD1 (5 bases). Per germline, CDR1 SQVTM and CDR2 ANQGSEA. This CDR3 has 16 residues. V lost 1 base to trimming and J lost 0 bases, with 13 bases between them. CDR3: CSVEAWGVSSGNTIYF. As DNA, the CDR3 is TGCAGCGTTGAAGCGTGGGGCGTGAGCTCTGGAAACACCATATATTTT.

The genes are TRBV28 and TRBJ2-7, with 7 bases matching TRBD1. Unmatched junction bases numbered 9, after V lost 3 bases and J lost 7 bases. Germline V CDR1 and CDR2: MDHEN, SYDVKM. The CDR3 is 14 residues long. The CDR3 coding sequence is TGTGCCAGCAGTTTGGACAGGTCCCTAGGAGAGCAGTACTTC. It encodes CASSLDRSLGEQYF.

V usage is TRBV2 and J usage is TRBJ2-3; D tentatively reads TRBD1 or TRBD2 (5 bases each). The CDR3 is made up of 14 amino acids. V lost 5 bases and J lost 7, with 16 bases in between. Germline V CDR1 and CDR2: SNHLY, FYNNEI. The CDR3 nucleotides are TGTGCCAGCAGTTCGAGACAGTCGGGGAATACGCAGTATTTT. Translated: CASSSRQSGNTQYF.

The rearrangement uses TRBV2 and TRBJ1-1; 8 bases align to TRBD1. This CDR3 is built from 15 residues. V gave up 4 bases and J gave up 3 bases; unmatched junction bases: 7. From germline, CDR1 is SNHLY and CDR2 FYNNEI. The CDR3 nucleotides are TGTGCCAGCAGTGGCCAGGGGGCGGTGGACACTGAAGCTTTCTTT. It codes for CASSGQGAVDTEAFF.

The genes are TRBV4-2 and TRBJ2-7, with 8 bases matching TRBD1. The CDR3 length is 15 residues. Germline assignment: CDR1 LGHNA and CDR2 YNFKEQ. Losses at the gene ends were 0 bases for V and 4 bases for J; bases not matched to a gene: 5. The CDR3 sequence: CASSQDLQGGYEQYF. The CDR3 DNA reads as TGTGCCAGCAGCCAAGATCTACAGGGGGGATACGAGCAGTACTTC.

This clone is a singleton in its sample. This chain links TRBV6-5 with TRBJ2-7; D gene uncertain. Germline V gene data show CDR1 as MNHEY and CDR2 as SVGAGI. This CDR3 is 14 amino acids long. Between the trimmed V and J ends, which lost 0 bases and 7 bases, there was a span of 13 bases. Here the CDR3 DNA reads TGTGCCAGCAGTTACTCGCTTCGGACGAAGGAGCAGTACTTC. Translated: CASSYSLRTKEQYF.

This chain connects TRBV30 to TRBJ1-1, with 10 bases matching TRBD1. The CDR3 spans 14 residues. CDR1 and CDR2 (germline): GTSNPN, SVGIG (reference sequence). The J segment lost 4 bases and the V segment lost 6 bases, leaving 8 bases of the junction unmatched. CDR3 in amino acids: CACWRDRGFTEAFF. As DNA, the CDR3 is TGTGCCTGTTGGCGGGACAGGGGTTTCACTGAAGCTTTCTTT.

V and J are TRBV9 and TRBJ2-1; 9 nucleotides match TRBD2. V was pared by 0 bases and J by 13 bases, with 17 bases of the junction left unmatched. The CDR3 is 17 amino acids. Germline CDR1 is SGDLS and CDR2 is YYNGEE. The CDR3 DNA reads as TGTGCCAGCAGCGTAGCTATTAGCGTAGCGGGGGATCTTCCCCAGTTCTTC. It codes for CASSVAISVAGDLPQFF. Using reference TRBV9 and TRBJ2-1 for the parts outside the CDR3, the full variable domain is DSGVTQTPKHLITATGQRVTLRCSPRSGDLSVYWYQQSLDQGLQFLIQYYNGEERAKGNILERFSAQQFPDLHSELNLSSLELGDSALYFCASSVAISVAGDLPQFFGPGTRLTVL.

V is TRBV11-3 and J is TRBJ2-1, with TRBD1 matching over 9 bases. The CDR3 extends over 17 amino acids. Germline lookup yields CDR1 SGHNT and CDR2 YENEEA. With V trimmed by 3 bases and J by 5 bases, 11 bases remained unmatched. The CDR3 DNA reads TGTGCCAGCAGCTTTACTCCCGGGACAGGGAGTAACAATGAGCAGTTCTTC. Its translation: CASSFTPGTGSNNEQFF.

This chain joins TRBV6-5 and TRBJ1-1; TRBD1 is a possible D gene (5 bases). Germline-derived CDR1 and CDR2 are MNHEY and SVGAGI. CDR3 length: 13 amino acids. V gave up 6 bases and J gave up 0 bases, with 8 bases separating them. Here the CDR3 reads CASRETVNTEAFF. The CDR3, as DNA: TGTGCCAGCAGGGAGACAGTGAACACTGAAGCTTTCTTT.

The chain joins TRBV6-1 to TRBJ2-7, with a tentative D call TRBD1 (6 bases). The CDR3 extends over 14 amino acids. Germline values: CDR1 MNHNS, CDR2 SASEGT. The germline V and J ends were trimmed by 2 bases and 2 bases, with 10 bases remaining between them. The CDR3 reads CASSEKGQPYEQYF. The CDR3 coding sequence is TGTGCCAGCAGTGAAAAAGGACAGCCCTACGAGCAGTACTTC.

The chain is built from TRBV7-2 and TRBJ2-5; 7 positions match TRBD1. J gave up 2 bases and V 5 bases, and 5 bases lay outside the gene matches. The CDR3 is made up of 14 amino acids. Germline loops: CDR1 SGHTA, CDR2 FQGNSA. The CDR3 coding sequence is TGTGCCAGCAGCCGGGGACAGCTTCAAGAGACCCAGTACTTC. Translation: CASSRGQLQETQYF. The whole variable domain, filled in from reference TRBV7-2 and TRBJ2-5, reads GAGVSQSPSNKVTEKGKDVELRCDPISGHTALYWYRQSLGQGLEFLIYFQGNSAPDKSGLPSDRFSAERTGGSVSTLTIQRTQQEDSAVYLCASSRGQLQETQYFGPGTRLLVL.

This sequence joins TRBV6-5 and TRBJ2-2; perhaps TRBD2 as D (6 bases). Germline loops: CDR1 MNHEY, CDR2 SVGAGI. The CDR3 contains 15 residues. V shed 5 bases and J shed 1 base, with 11 bases lying between them. The CDR3 loop reads CASSTAGGNTGELFF. In nucleotides, the CDR3 is TGTGCCAGCAGTACGGCCGGGGGGAACACCGGGGAGCTGTTTTTT.

This sequence joins TRBV7-9 and TRBJ2-4; D unresolved. Per the germline V gene, CDR1 is SEHNR and CDR2 is FQNEAQ (reference sequence). The CDR3 loop spans 12 amino acids. The V end was cut by 1 base, the J end by 15 bases, with 13 bases between. The CDR3 DNA sequence: TGTGCCAGCAGCTTAGATGAGTCGACTGGGTACTTC. Amino acids: CASSLDESTGYF.

The chain combines TRBV7-2 with TRBJ2-2; D is possibly TRBD2 (6 bases). V gave up 6 bases and J gave up 3 bases, with 14 bases separating them. Germline V lookup: CDR1 SGHTA, CDR2 FQGNSA. The length of the CDR3 is 15 residues. The CDR3 DNA reads as TGTGCCAGCAGTCGGGGGAACTGGGACACCGGGGAGCTGTTTTTT. This sequence encodes CASSRGNWDTGELFF.

The chain is built from TRBV19 and TRBJ2-7; D is possibly TRBD1 or TRBD2 (6 bases each). CDR1 is LNHDA, CDR2 SQIVND, per germline (reference sequence). The CDR3 covers 15 residues. Trimming took 5 bases from V and 0 from J, leaving 14 bases between them. The CDR3: CASSFKGGISYEQYF. CDR3 coding DNA: TGTGCCAGTAGTTTCAAGGGGGGAATCTCCTACGAGCAGTACTTC.

The chain's CDR3 is CASSYGTGATTEAFF. In nucleotides, the CDR3 is TGTGCCAGCAGTTACGGGACAGGGGCGACCACTGAAGCTTTCTTT. The V call is TRBV6-5, the J call TRBJ1-1; 10 bases are a match to TRBD1. Germline assignment: CDR1 MNHEY and CDR2 SVGAGI. V was pared by 2 bases and J by 4 bases, with 4 bases of the junction left unmatched. The CDR3 totals 15 residues.

The rearrangement links TRBV7-6 to TRBJ2-3; no clear D gene. Germline CDR1 is SGHVS and CDR2 is FNYEAQ. The length of the CDR3 is 14 residues. V was pared by 2 bases and J by 7 bases, with 13 bases between. The CDR3 reads CASSLHGPTYTQYF. The CDR3, as DNA: TGTGCCAGCAGCTTACACGGCCCGACATATACGCAGTATTTT.

The chain recombines TRBV18 with TRBJ1-2, with TRBD1 matching 8 bases. The germline V gene encodes CDR1 KGHSH and CDR2 LQKENI. The CDR3 spans 14 residues. The junction had 6 bases not matched to a gene; V was cut back by 6 bases and J by 3 bases. The CDR3 loop reads CASSRTGRDYGYTF. DNA for the CDR3: TGTGCCAGCTCCAGGACAGGGCGGGACTATGGCTACACCTTC.

In its sample, this clone was seen once. The chain combines TRBV6-1 with TRBJ1-3; no firm D call. CDR1 is MNHNS and CDR2 is SASEGT in the germline V gene. The CDR3 is 12 residues long. Trimming pared 8 bases from V and 2 bases from J, leaving 7 bases between. The CDR3 region has the DNA TGTGCCAGCGTTACCACTGGAAACACCATATATTTT. Translated, it gives CASVTTGNTIYF.

The count of this clone is one. The chain couples TRBV6-6 to TRBJ2-7; 7 bases line up with TRBD1. The V gene's germline CDR1 is MNHNY and CDR2 SVGAGI (reference sequence). CDR3 length: 15 residues. V was clipped by 6 bases and J by 1 base; unmatched bases: 9. The CDR3 reads CASRSERQGSYEQYF. Written as DNA, the CDR3 is TGTGCCAGCAGGAGCGAAAGACAGGGATCCTACGAGCAGTACTTC.

CDR3 loop: CASSSPGTVSYEQYF. DNA for the CDR3: TGTGCCAGCAGTTCCCCCGGGACAGTCTCCTACGAGCAGTACTTC. The rearrangement joins TRBV6-5 to TRBJ2-7; 7 bases fit TRBD1. Germline assignment: CDR1 MNHEY and CDR2 SVGAGI. The CDR3 contains 15 residues. Germline trimming cut 4 bases from V and 0 bases from J; bases unmatched to any gene: 6.

This chain uses TRBV30 with TRBJ1-4; D uncertain. Germline values: CDR1 GTSNPN, CDR2 SVGIG (reference sequence). The CDR3 totals 12 residues. CDR3 nucleotides: TGTGCTGGCGCCAGAAGTAATGAAAAACTGTTTTTT. It specifies CAGARSNEKLFF.